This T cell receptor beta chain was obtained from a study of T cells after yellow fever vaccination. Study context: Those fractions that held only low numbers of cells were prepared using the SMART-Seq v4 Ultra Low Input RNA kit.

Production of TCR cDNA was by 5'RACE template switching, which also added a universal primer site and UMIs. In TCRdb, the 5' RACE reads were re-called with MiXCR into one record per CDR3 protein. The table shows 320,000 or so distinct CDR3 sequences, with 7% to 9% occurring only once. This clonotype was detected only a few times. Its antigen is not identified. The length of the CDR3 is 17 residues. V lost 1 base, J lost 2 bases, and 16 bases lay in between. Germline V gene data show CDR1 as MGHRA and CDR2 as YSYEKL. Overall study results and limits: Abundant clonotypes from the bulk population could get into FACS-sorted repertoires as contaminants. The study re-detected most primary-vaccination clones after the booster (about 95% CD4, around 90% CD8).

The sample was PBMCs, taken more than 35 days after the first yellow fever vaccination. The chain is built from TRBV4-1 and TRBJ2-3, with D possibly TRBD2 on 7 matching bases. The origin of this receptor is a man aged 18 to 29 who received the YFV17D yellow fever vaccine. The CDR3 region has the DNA TGCGCCAGCAGCCAAGCGGAGGGGGGGGGCCCCACAGATACGCAGTATTTT. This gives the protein CASSQAEGGGPTDTQYF.